A selection of T cell receptor beta chains follows, all from one sample in a study of T cells in Graves' hyperthyroidism and ophthalmopathy. MiXCR, applied by TCRdb to the multiplex PCR reads, yields one record per CDR3 protein. The data show over 400,000 distinct CDR3 sequences, approximately 14% seen once. Input material: blood. These receptors came from a man aged 18-30 years with Graves' ophthalmopathy. Both conserved end residues are part of each CDR3. Each record gives: V gene, D gene, J gene, clone size, CDR3 DNA, CDR3 protein. A D gene is named only where the DNA matches it firmly. Where a row states a size, it is once, few, many or the class of an expanded clone; other rows omit it.

>TRBV6-1|TRBD2|TRBJ2-7|many
TGTGCCAGCAGTCGAAACCCTAGCGGGAGCTACGAGCAGTACTTC
CASSRNPSGSYEQYF
>TRBV30|NA|TRBJ1-1|NA
TGTGCCTGGAGTGTACAAGTGAACACTGAAGCTTTCTTT
CAWSVQVNTEAFF
>TRBV19|NA|TRBJ2-1|few
TGTGCCAGTAGTATCGAAGGGACATGGAGCAATGAGCAGTTCTTC
CASSIEGTWSNEQFF
>TRBV27|NA|TRBJ1-2|many
TGTGCCAGCAGTTTATCCCGACGGTCGGGCTACACCTTC
CASSLSRRSGYTF
>TRBV3-1|NA|TRBJ2-7|many
TGTGCCAGCAGCCGCGGGACTCAGGGGGACGAGCAGTACTTC
CASSRGTQGDEQYF
>TRBV6-1|NA|TRBJ2-5|many
TGTGCCAGCAGTGAAGCCCACGGAGCGGCGGAAGGAGAGACCCAGTACTTC
CASSEAHGAAEGETQYF
>TRBV5-4|NA|TRBJ1-1|few
TGTGCCAGCACCTTGCGGGGCGTAAACACTGAAGCTTTCTTT
CASTLRGVNTEAFF
>TRBV27|NA|TRBJ1-2|few
TGTGCCAGCAGTTTTGACGGTTCTAACTATGGCTACACCTTC
CASSFDGSNYGYTF
>TRBV5-5|NA|TRBJ1-2|few
TGTGCCAGCAGCTTGGATTTTGTTGGCAGGAGCTATGGCTACACCTTC
CASSLDFVGRSYGYTF
>TRBV7-2|NA|TRBJ2-2|many
TGTGCCAGCAGCCCATGGAGGAGTAGTGCGAACACCGGGGAGCTGTTTTTT
CASSPWRSSANTGELFF
>TRBV7-2|NA|TRBJ1-5|NA
TGTGCCAGCAGCTTTATAGGGTATCAGCCCCAGCATTTT
CASSFIGYQPQHF
>TRBV20-1|TRBD2|TRBJ2-7|many
TGCAGTGCGTCGGGACTAGCGGGGCGAAACTACGAGCAGTACTTC
CSASGLAGRNYEQYF
>TRBV6-6|TRBD1|TRBJ2-5|many
TGTGCCAGCAGTTACTCGAATTCGGGACAGGACCGAGAGACCCAGTACTTC
CASSYSNSGQDRETQYF
>TRBV7-3|NA|TRBJ2-1|many
TGTGCCAGCAGCTTAACGGGGGATGGGGCGCATGAGCAGTTCTTC
CASSLTGDGAHEQFF
>TRBV7-3|TRBD2|TRBJ2-7|NA
TGTGCCAGCAGCGCGCTAGCGGGAGTCTACAATGAGCAGTACTTC
CASSALAGVYNEQYF
>TRBV11-2|NA|TRBJ1-2|NA
TGTGCCAGCAGCTTAGGAGGGGTAGAAAGCTACACCTTC
CASSLGGVESYTF
>TRBV20-1|TRBD1|TRBJ2-5|many
TGCAGTGTTCCGACAGGGCCCTCTGGGGAGACCCAGTACTTC
CSVPTGPSGETQYF
>TRBV7-9|NA|TRBJ1-2|many
TGTGCCAGCAGCTTAGCCGGGGGCGGTAAGGATGGCTACACCTTC
CASSLAGGGKDGYTF
>TRBV5-1|NA|TRBJ2-7|many
TGCGCCAGCAGCTGGCGGGGAGTCCCCTACGAGCAGTACTTC
CASSWRGVPYEQYF
>TRBV29-1|NA|TRBJ2-7|many
TGCAGCGTCACGGGACTCGCAAATTACGAGCAGTACTTC
CSVTGLANYEQYF
>TRBV20-1|TRBD2|TRBJ2-7|few
TGCAGTGCTAGTGTCGGGGGGGCGAACGAGCAGTACTTC
CSASVGGANEQYF
>TRBV11-2|NA|TRBJ2-1|many
TGTGCCAGCAGCCCAGTACGGGACAATGAGCAGTTCTTC
CASSPVRDNEQFF
>TRBV11-3|TRBD2|TRBJ2-2|many
TGTGCCAGCAGTCGAGGGAGGCTAGCGGCGAACACCGGGGAGCTGTTTTTT
CASSRGRLAANTGELFF
>TRBV7-2|TRBD2|TRBJ2-3|many
TGTGCCAGCAGCCTTGTAGCGGGAGCGAGGGCAGATACGCAGTATTTT
CASSLVAGARADTQYF
>TRBV6-1|TRBD1|TRBJ2-7|many
TGTGCCAGCAGTTACAGGGGGGCAGGGCCGTACTTC
CASSYRGAGPYF
>TRBV14|NA|TRBJ2-4|few
TGTGCCAGCAGCCCTGGTTACAATAGCATTCAGTACTTC
CASSPGYNSIQYF
>TRBV7-9|NA|TRBJ2-1|many
TGTGCCAGCAGCTTAGCGGTCGTCGGGCATGAGCAGTTCTTC
CASSLAVVGHEQFF
>TRBV2|TRBD2|TRBJ2-3|many
TGTGCCAGCCCGACTAGCGGGGGGGCAGATACGCAGTATTTT
CASPTSGGADTQYF
>TRBV30|NA|TRBJ2-5|NA
TGTGCCTGGTTCCGGGTTGGGGAAGAGACCCAGTACTTC
CAWFRVGEETQYF
>TRBV12-3/TRBV12-4|NA|TRBJ2-2|few
TGTGCCAGCACCTGGGGCGGGACCGGGGAGCTGTTTTTT
CASTWGGTGELFF
>TRBV11-2|TRBD2|TRBJ2-1|many
TGTGCCAGCAGCCGACTAGCGGAAAACTACAATGAGCAGTTCTTC
CASSRLAENYNEQFF
>TRBV28|NA|TRBJ1-6|many
TGTGCCAGCAGTTCGTCGAGCGTGGGGAATTCACCCCTCCACTTT
CASSSSSVGNSPLHF
>TRBV3-1|NA|TRBJ2-1|many
TGTGCCAGCAGCCAAGATGGCGACGATGAGCAGTTCTTC
CASSQDGDDEQFF
>TRBV5-1|NA|TRBJ1-1|many
TGCGCCAGCAGCTCGAGGGTGAACACTGAAGCTTTCTTT
CASSSRVNTEAFF
>TRBV10-2|NA|TRBJ1-1|NA
TGCGCCAGCAGCATCACCAGAGGAGGGTCCGGGAGGGCTTTCTTT
CASSITRGGSGRAFF
>TRBV6-1|NA|TRBJ1-1|NA
TGTGCCAACAGTCGAGACAGGAACACTGAAGCTTTCTTT
CANSRDRNTEAFF
>TRBV10-1|NA|TRBJ2-7|many
TGCGCCAGCAGTCCGTCGGCGGGGGCGAGCTACGAGCAGTACTTC
CASSPSAGASYEQYF
>TRBV29-1|TRBD2|TRBJ2-1|many
TGCAGCGTAGGGAGGGGTGGGAATGAGCAGTTCTTC
CSVGRGGNEQFF
>TRBV5-1|NA|TRBJ1-1|many
TGCGCCAGCAGCTTGGGGGGCAGGAAGAACACTGAAGCTTTCTTT
CASSLGGRKNTEAFF
>TRBV3-1|NA|TRBJ2-5|many
TGTGCCAGCAGCCAAGAGTTGACCCAGTACTTC
CASSQELTQYF
>TRBV7-8|NA|TRBJ1-1|NA
TGTGCCAGCAGCCCTTCAGGAGTCCCGAACACTGAAACTTTCTTT
CASSPSGVPNTETFF
>TRBV2|NA|TRBJ1-1|many
TGTGCCAGCAGTGATCCTAGAGGGGGGGGGTACACTGAAGCTTTCTTT
CASSDPRGGGYTEAFF
>TRBV3-1|NA|TRBJ1-6|many
TGTGCCAGCAGGAAGGGCGACGGGGGTGGTAATTCACCCCTCCACTTT
CASRKGDGGGNSPLHF
>TRBV9|NA|TRBJ1-2|many
TGTGCCAGCAGCGTAGTTACAGGGAGTGGCTACACCTTC
CASSVVTGSGYTF
>TRBV6-2/TRBV6-3|NA|TRBJ1-4|few
TGTGCCAGCAGTTTGGTCCGAGGGTGGGGTGAAAAACTGTTTTTT
CASSLVRGWGEKLFF
>TRBV28|NA|TRBJ2-3|many
TGTGCCAGCATTCTACAGGGAACGGATACGCAGTATTTT
CASILQGTDTQYF
>TRBV20-1|NA|TRBJ1-5|many
TGCAGTGCTAGACCTACAGCTTCCAATCAGCCCCAGCATTTT
CSARPTASNQPQHF
>TRBV11-2|TRBD1|TRBJ1-1|NA
TGTGCCAGCAGCGCGGCTGGAGTGAAGGGGGCCCGGGGTTTGTACACTGAAGCTTTCTTT
CASSAAGVKGARGLYTEAFF
>TRBV12-3/TRBV12-4|NA|TRBJ1-4|NA
TGTGCCAGCAGGGGACTGGGGGAAAAACTGTTTTTT
CASRGLGEKLFF
>TRBV12-3/TRBV12-4|NA|TRBJ1-1|NA
TGTGCCAGCAGTTTAAGGGACACACCGAACACTGAAGCTTTCTTT
CASSLRDTPNTEAFF
>TRBV19|TRBD1|TRBJ1-1|many
TGTGCCAGTAGTATCGGTCCGTTATTAGGGGGCATGAACACTGAAGCTTTCTTT
CASSIGPLLGGMNTEAFF